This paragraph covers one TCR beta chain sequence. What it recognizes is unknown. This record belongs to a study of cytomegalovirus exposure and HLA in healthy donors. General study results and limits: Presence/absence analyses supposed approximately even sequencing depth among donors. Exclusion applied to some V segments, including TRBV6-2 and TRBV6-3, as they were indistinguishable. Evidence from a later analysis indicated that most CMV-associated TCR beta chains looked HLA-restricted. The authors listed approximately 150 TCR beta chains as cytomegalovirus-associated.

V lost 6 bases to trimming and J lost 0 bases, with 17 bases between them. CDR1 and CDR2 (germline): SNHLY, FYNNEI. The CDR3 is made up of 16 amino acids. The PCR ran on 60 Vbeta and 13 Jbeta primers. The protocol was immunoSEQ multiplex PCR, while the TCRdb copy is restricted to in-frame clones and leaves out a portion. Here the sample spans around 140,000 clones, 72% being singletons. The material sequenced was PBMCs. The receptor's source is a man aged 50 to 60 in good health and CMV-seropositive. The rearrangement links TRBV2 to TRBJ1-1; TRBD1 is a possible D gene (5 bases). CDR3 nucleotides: TGTGCCAGCAGGGTTGACAGCCAGCCCATGAACACTGAAGCTTTCTTT. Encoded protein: CASRVDSQPMNTEAFF.